Shown below are 31 T cell receptor beta chains from a single sample sequenced in a study of tumor T cells in aggressive B-cell lymphoma. Method: immunoSEQ multiplex PCR; TCRdb's copy keeps in-frame clones and lacks some. The sample contains 3,000 to 4,500 clones, about four fifths of which appear only once. Sequencing was performed on tumor tissue. Every receptor here comes from an adult with diffuse large B cell lymphoma.

This chain links TRBV4-1 with TRBJ2-5; 8 bases are a match to TRBD2. CDR3 size: 14 residues. V shed 4 bases, J shed 1 base, and the junction held 2 bases outside the gene matches. The germline V gene has CDR1 MGHRA and CDR2 YSYEKL. This chain's CDR3 is CASSRTSGQETQYF. The CDR3 DNA reads TGCGCCAGCAGCCGCACTAGCGGCCAAGAGACCCAGTACTTC.

A few counts support this clone. The chain carries TRBV5-4 and TRBJ1-2; D unclear. This CDR3 is 13 amino acids long. Trimming removed 3 bases at V and 4 bases at J, with 10 bases between. Looked up from germline, CDR1 is SGHNT and CDR2 is YYREEE (reference sequence). DNA of the CDR3: TGTGCCAGCAGCTCAGAGGGAAGCTATGGCTACACCTTC. It codes for CASSSEGSYGYTF. Using reference TRBV5-4 and TRBJ1-2 for the parts outside the CDR3, the full variable domain is ETGVTQSPTHLIKTRGQQVTLRCSSQSGHNTVSWYQQALGQGPQFIFQYYREEENGRGNFPPRFSGLQFPNYSSELNVNALELDDSALYLCASSSEGSYGYTFGSGTRLTVV.

The sample holds a few counts of this clone. The V gene is TRBV5-1, the J gene TRBJ1-1, with 10 bases matching TRBD1. CDR1 SGHRS and CDR2 YFSETQ come from the germline V gene. Germline trimming cut 7 bases from V and 5 bases from J; bases unmatched to any gene: 8. The CDR3 sequence is 14 residues long. In DNA form, the CDR3 reads TGCGCCAGCGGACCCGGGACAGGGGCAACTGAAGCTTTCTTT. Its translation is CASGPGTGATEAFF.

This chain uses TRBV11-3 with TRBJ2-2; D perhaps matches TRBD2 (6 bases). Per germline, CDR1 SGHNT and CDR2 YENEEA. The CDR3 is 15 residues long. V was trimmed by 5 bases and J by 1 base, leaving 11 bases between them. The CDR3 spells CASSGVGGNTGELFF. The CDR3 bases are TGTGCCAGCAGCGGAGTGGGAGGGAACACCGGGGAGCTGTTTTTT. Combining the CDR3 with reference TRBV11-3 and TRBJ2-2 gives the whole variable domain EAGVVQSPRYKIIEKKQPVAFWCNPISGHNTLYWYLQNLGQGPELLIRYENEEAVDDSQLPKDRFSAERLKGVDSTLKIQPAELGDSAVYLCASSGVGGNTGELFFGEGSRLTVL.

The chain carries TRBV7-2 and TRBJ1-1; TRBD1 matches at 9 bases. The CDR3 consists of 14 residues. The V gene's germline CDR1 is SGHTA and CDR2 FQGNSA. V gave up 4 bases and J gave up 5 bases; unmatched junction bases: 5. The DNA for the CDR3 is TGTGCCAGCAGCTACTGGACAGGGGAGACTGAAGCTTTCTTT. It yields the protein CASSYWTGETEAFF.

The J gene is TRBJ1-4, the V gene TRBV5-4, with D tentatively TRBD1 (6 bases). Trimming left V 0 bases short and J 3 bases short, with 9 bases between. This CDR3 has 15 residues. CDR1 and CDR2 from the germline V gene are SGHNT and YYREEE (reference sequence). The CDR3 reads CASSLAGVANEKLFF. CDR3 DNA: TGTGCCAGCAGCTTGGCAGGGGTGGCTAATGAAAAACTGTTTTTT.

DNA of the CDR3: TGTGCCAGTAGTATTATGGGACAGGGTTACAATGAGCAGTTCTTC. Amino acid sequence: CASSIMGQGYNEQFF. J is TRBJ2-1 and V is TRBV19; 9 bases align to TRBD1. Looked up from germline, CDR1 is LNHDA and CDR2 is SQIVND (reference sequence). This CDR3 comprises 15 residues. The junction had 4 bases not matched to a gene; V was cut back by 3 bases and J by 4 bases. The full variable domain, with the rest looked up from reference TRBV19 and TRBJ2-1, is DGGITQSPKYLFRKEGQNVTLSCEQNLNHDAMYWYRQDPGQGLRLIYYSQIVNDFQKGDIAEGYSVSREKKESFPLTVTSAQKNPTAFYLCASSIMGQGYNEQFFGPGTRLTVL.

The chain has TRBV7-8 and TRBJ1-5; D is uncertain. CDR3 size: 12 residues. Trimming took 3 bases from V and 6 from J, leaving 6 bases between them. Germline lookup yields CDR1 SGHVS and CDR2 FQNEAQ. The CDR3 here is CASSLPLQPQHF. The CDR3 DNA is TGTGCCAGCAGCTTGCCACTTCAGCCCCAGCATTTT.

The rearrangement uses TRBV6-4 and TRBJ2-1; D is perhaps TRBD2 (7 bases). This CDR3 is 16 amino acids long. V lost 8 bases to trimming and J lost 3 bases, with 20 bases between them. Germline CDR1 is MRHNA and CDR2 is SNTAGT. CDR3 in DNA: TGTGCCAGCGGCGCGCGGCGAGGGGGGGGCTACAATGAGCAGTTCTTC. As protein: CASGARRGGGYNEQFF.

The genes are TRBV29-1 and TRBJ2-1; 8 nucleotides line up with TRBD2. CDR1 and CDR2 from the germline V gene are SQVTM and ANQGSEA. V lost 4 bases, J lost 8 bases, and 7 bases stayed unmatched. The CDR3 is 13 amino acids. CDR3 sequence reads: CSVGSGEGYEQFF. CDR3 in DNA: TGCAGCGTTGGTAGCGGGGAAGGATATGAGCAGTTCTTC.

The chain recombines TRBV27 with TRBJ2-1; 11 bases line up with TRBD2. The germline CDR1 and CDR2 sequences are MNHEY and SMNVEV (reference sequence). CDR3 length equals 15 residues. V was clipped by 6 bases and J by 5 bases; unmatched bases: 6. This chain's CDR3 is CASSLPSGGNNEQFF. CDR3 nucleotide sequence: TGTGCCAGCAGCCTTCCTAGCGGGGGGAACAATGAGCAGTTCTTC.

The chain couples TRBV27 to TRBJ1-2; 7 bases agree with TRBD1. Trimming cost V 5 bases and J 4 bases; bases outside gene matches: 4. The CDR3 length is 13 residues. Per germline, CDR1 MNHEY and CDR2 SMNVEV (reference sequence). The CDR3 region is CASSRDRGYGYTF. CDR3 coding DNA: TGTGCCAGCAGTCGGGACAGAGGCTATGGCTACACCTTC.

The chain has TRBV6-1 and TRBJ2-3, with 9 bases fitting TRBD2. The V gene's germline CDR1 is MNHNS and CDR2 SASEGT. The CDR3 contains 16 residues. With 4 bases clipped from V and 3 bases from J, the junction kept 8 bases outside the gene matches. Written as DNA, the CDR3 is TGTGCCAGCAGTGTATCTAGCGGGGCGCGGACAGATACGCAGTATTTT. Its translation is CASSVSSGARTDTQYF.

This clone has more than one count but fewer than ten. This chain links TRBV6-1 with TRBJ2-7, with 9 positions matching TRBD1. V was clipped by 6 bases and J by 7 bases; unmatched bases: 7. Per germline, CDR1 MNHNS and CDR2 SASEGT. The CDR3 spans 13 residues. The CDR3 loop is CASRQGAAGEQYF. The DNA of the CDR3 is TGTGCCAGCAGACAGGGGGCCGCAGGTGAGCAGTACTTC.

CDR3 amino acids: CASSPLERGRGPDTQYF. The DNA for the CDR3 is TGTGCCAGCTCACCCCTAGAAAGAGGAAGGGGCCCAGATACGCAGTATTTT. V is TRBV18 and J is TRBJ2-3; D may be TRBD1 (5 bases). The CDR3 runs 17 residues. CDR1 is KGHSH, CDR2 LQKENI, per germline. V lost 3 bases, J lost 4 bases, and 20 bases lay in between.

The rearrangement links TRBV5-1 to TRBJ2-1; 15 bases are a match to TRBD2. Germline-derived CDR1 and CDR2 are SGHRS and YFSETQ. J was trimmed by 7 bases and V by 2 bases; bases with no gene match: 10. The CDR3 length is 18 residues. The CDR3 DNA follows: TGCGCCAGCAGCTTCCTCGGACTAGCGGGAGGGCCGGGTAATGAGCAGTTCTTC. Translation: CASSFLGLAGGPGNEQFF.

V and J are TRBV11-2 and TRBJ2-1; 8 bases align to TRBD2. V lost 5 bases and J lost 10; bases outside the gene matches: 4. The CDR3 is 12 residues long. Germline V gene sequence: CDR1 SGHAT, CDR2 FQNNGV. CDR3 in amino acids: CASSPGGVEQFF. The CDR3 nucleotides are TGTGCCAGCAGCCCGGGGGGGGTGGAGCAGTTCTTC.

The chain employs TRBV7-9 and TRBJ1-2; a possible D gene is TRBD1 (6 bases). The ends were cut back, 5 bases at V and 7 bases at J, with 14 bases in the middle. Germline values: CDR1 SEHNR, CDR2 FQNEAQ (reference sequence). The CDR3 spans 13 residues. The CDR3 region has the DNA TGTGCCAGCAGCCCCATCCAGGGGTTTGGCTACACCTTC. Translated, it gives CASSPIQGFGYTF.

Only a few counts were recorded for this clone. The J gene is TRBJ1-2, the V gene TRBV6-5; D might be TRBD1 (6 bases). This CDR3 is built from 13 residues. Germline CDR1 reads MNHEY; CDR2 reads SVGAGI. V dropped 5 bases and J dropped 1 base, with 8 bases sitting between them. This CDR3 is CASSPQGNYGYTF. CDR3 DNA sequence: TGTGCCAGCAGTCCACAGGGTAACTATGGCTACACCTTC.

The CDR3 region is CASGLETGGRSPLHF. As DNA, the CDR3 is TGTGCTAGTGGTTTGGAGACAGGGGGCCGGTCACCCCTCCACTTT. This chain connects TRBV12-5 to TRBJ1-6, with 10 bases matching TRBD1. V lost 1 base to trimming and J lost 10 bases; unmatched junction nucleotides: 4. CDR1 LGHNT and CDR2 FRNRAP come from the germline V gene. This CDR3 has 15 amino acids.

In its sample, this clone was seen once. The DNA for the CDR3 is TGTGCCAGCAGTTCCTCCCGGGACTTCACTGAAGCTTTCTTT. It codes for CASSSSRDFTEAFF. The chain is built from TRBV27 and TRBJ1-1, with D tentatively TRBD1 (5 bases). The V end lost 4 bases, the J end lost 4 bases, and 13 bases lay between the germline ends. Germline V gene lookup returns CDR1 MNHEY and CDR2 SMNVEV (reference sequence). The CDR3 sequence is 14 residues long.

The CDR3 DNA sequence: TGTGCCAGCTCACCACCGAATAGCGGGGGGCTCGCGGGAGATACGCAGTATTTT. Its translation: CASSPPNSGGLAGDTQYF. The chain uses TRBV18 and TRBJ2-3, with TRBD2 identical over 10 bases. V lost 0 bases, J lost 5 bases, and 11 bases stayed unmatched. Germline V lookup: CDR1 KGHSH, CDR2 LQKENI. CDR3 length: 18 residues. The full variable domain, completed using reference TRBV18 and TRBJ2-3, is NAGVMQNPRHLVRRRGQEARLRCSPMKGHSHVYWYRQLPEEGLKFMVYLQKENIIDESGMPKERFSAEFPKEGPSILRIQQVVRGDSAAYFCASSPPNSGGLAGDTQYFGPGTRLTVL.

For this clone: A read error may account for a junction end that differs from germline. The chain links TRBV5-4 to TRBJ2-1, with no clear D. Germline-derived CDR1 and CDR2 are SGHNT and YYREEE (reference sequence). This CDR3 is built from 13 residues. DNA of the CDR3: TGTACCAGCAGCTTGAGCGCCTACAATGAGCAGTTCTTC. Residues: CTSSLSAYNEQFF.

V is TRBV10-3 and J is TRBJ1-6; D unclear. This CDR3 is built from 15 residues. Germline loops: CDR1 ENHRY, CDR2 SYGVKD. Deletions cut 6 bases from V and 9 bases from J, with 18 bases between. The CDR3 sequence is CAIRSTGVGGSPLHF. The CDR3 DNA follows: TGTGCCATCAGGTCGACTGGAGTCGGCGGTTCACCCCTCCACTTT.

J is TRBJ1-1 and V is TRBV29-1; tentative D call: TRBD1 (6 bases). V lost 3 bases to trimming and J lost 5 bases, with 13 bases between them. From germline, CDR1 is SQVTM and CDR2 ANQGSEA. The CDR3 runs to 13 residues. The CDR3 reads CSVDGGPRTEAFF. The CDR3 nucleotides are TGCAGCGTTGACGGGGGGCCTAGGACTGAAGCTTTCTTT.

The chain combines TRBV28 with TRBJ2-7; 8 bases align to TRBD2. CDR1 and CDR2 (germline): MDHEN, SYDVKM. V was clipped by 7 bases and J by 3 bases; unmatched bases: 8. The CDR3 loop spans 14 amino acids. The CDR3 sequence: CASTPLREGYEQYF. DNA for the CDR3: TGTGCCAGCACTCCCTTACGGGAGGGCTACGAGCAGTACTTC.

The chain has TRBV7-2 and TRBJ1-1; D is uncertain. The CDR3 loop spans 12 amino acids. Per the germline V gene, CDR1 is SGHTA and CDR2 is FQGNSA. Trimming removed 5 bases from V and 7 bases from J, with 11 bases in between. The CDR3 reads CASSHQLSEAFF. CDR3 DNA: TGTGCCAGCAGCCATCAACTGAGTGAAGCTTTCTTT.

This clone was seen a handful of times. The junction shows a germline mismatch at one end, possibly a read error. V gene TRBV6-1 combines with J gene TRBJ1-1; 7 positions match TRBD1. Germline values: CDR1 MNHNS, CDR2 SASEGT. This CDR3 contains 17 residues. As DNA, the CDR3 is TGTGCCATCAGTGAGTCCCGGGGCAGGGGGAAAGACACTGAAGCTTTCTTT. Translated: CAISESRGRGKDTEAFF.

This chain uses TRBV27 with TRBJ2-3; unclear D gene. CDR3 size: 13 residues. Germline CDR1 is MNHEY and CDR2 is SMNVEV (reference sequence). V was shortened by 4 bases and J by 0 bases, with 5 bases between the two germline ends. CDR3 in amino acids: CASSYGSTDTQYF. As DNA, the CDR3 is TGTGCCAGCAGTTACGGGAGCACAGATACGCAGTATTTT.

The table lists this clone with a few counts. The chain links TRBV18 to TRBJ2-3; no clear D. The CDR3 extends over 12 amino acids. V lost 2 bases, J lost 4 bases, and 4 bases lay in between. Germline V gene sequence: CDR1 KGHSH, CDR2 LQKENI. The CDR3 sequence is CASSPAADTQYF. The CDR3, as DNA: TGTGCCAGCTCACCAGCGGCAGATACGCAGTATTTT. The full variable domain, in which reference TRBV18 and TRBJ2-3 provide the parts outside the CDR3, is NAGVMQNPRHLVRRRGQEARLRCSPMKGHSHVYWYRQLPEEGLKFMVYLQKENIIDESGMPKERFSAEFPKEGPSILRIQQVVRGDSAAYFCASSPAADTQYFGPGTRLTVL.

V and J are TRBV30 and TRBJ1-4; 8 bases agree with TRBD1. Trimming removed 3 bases from V and 8 bases from J; junction bases left unmatched: 2. Per the germline V gene, CDR1 is GTSNPN and CDR2 is SVGIG (reference sequence). The CDR3 is made up of 12 amino acids. This CDR3 reads CAWSRGREKLFF. In DNA, the CDR3 is TGTGCCTGGAGCAGGGGGCGGGAAAAACTGTTTTTT.